Below, 18 T cell receptor beta chains from the same sample are listed, as sequenced in a study of human T cells and chemical hapten exposure. Each CDR3 protein gets one entry after TCRdb re-called the RACE reads with MiXCR. Of 100,000 to 150,000 distinct CDR3 sequences in the sample, approximately 8.3% were seen once. Time point noted: healthy volunteer bleed at 2 weeks. Unfractionated whole blood was the source from which total RNA was extracted. The specimen sequenced was whole blood. The origin of the receptors is a male donor in good health. Some clones in this sample may be carry-over from other donors' samples.

The sample holds many counts of this clonotype. The genes are TRBV5-4 and TRBJ2-5, with 7 bases identical to TRBD1. Losses at the gene ends were 0 bases for V and 4 bases for J; bases not matched to a gene: 3. The CDR3 length is 14 residues. Per germline, CDR1 SGHNT and CDR2 YYREEE (reference sequence). In DNA, the CDR3 is TGTGCCAGCAGCTTGGCCCCAGGGGGAGAGACCCAGTACTTC. Translation gives CASSLAPGGETQYF.

This clonotype was seen more than once but under ten times. The chain employs TRBV14 and TRBJ2-3, with D possibly TRBD2 on 6 matching bases. In germline, CDR1 is SGHDN, CDR2 FVKESK. V dropped 1 base and J dropped 0 bases, with 8 bases sitting between them. This CDR3 has 15 residues. The DNA for the CDR3 is TGTGCCAGCAGCCAAGGAAGCGGGAGCACAGATACGCAGTATTTT. Translation gives CASSQGSGSTDTQYF.

This clonotype was found many times. This rearrangement joins TRBV7-9 to TRBJ2-7; D is undetermined. V lost 1 base to trimming and J lost 0 bases, with 10 bases between them. The CDR3 is 15 amino acids. Germline V gene sequence: CDR1 SEHNR, CDR2 FQNEAQ (reference sequence). Here the CDR3 reads CASSLVQLNSYEQYF. In nucleotides, the CDR3 is TGTGCCAGCAGCTTAGTGCAGCTTAACTCCTACGAGCAGTACTTC.

The rearrangement links TRBV12-3 or TRBV12-4 to TRBJ1-2, with D maybe TRBD1 (6 bases). The CDR3 sequence is 14 residues long. The ends were cut back, 6 bases at V and 4 bases at J, with 15 bases in the middle. CDR3 DNA: TGTGCCAGCAGCCTTCAAGAAGGGGGCTATGGCTACACCTTC. Its protein product is CASSLQEGGYGYTF.

The chain is built from TRBV20-1 and TRBJ2-7, with TRBD2 matching over 8 bases. V lost 1 base and J lost 0; bases outside the gene matches: 2. The CDR3 has 14 residues. Germline CDR1 DFQATT, CDR2 SNEGSKA (reference sequence). This CDR3 reads CSARGAGVSYEQYF. DNA for the CDR3: TGCAGTGCTAGAGGAGCGGGGGTCTCCTACGAGCAGTACTTC.

This clonotype was found a few times. The rearrangement joins TRBV9 to TRBJ1-1; tentatively, D is TRBD1 (5 bases). The CDR3 contains 15 residues. V lost 2 bases, J lost 7 bases, and 18 bases lay in between. In germline, CDR1 is SGDLS, CDR2 YYNGEE. CDR3 in amino acids: CASSVIEGPWGEAFF. CDR3 coding DNA: TGTGCCAGCAGCGTTATAGAGGGGCCGTGGGGTGAAGCTTTCTTT.

This clonotype was seen a few times. J is TRBJ2-3 and V is TRBV5-1; perhaps TRBD1 as D (6 bases). The CDR3 extends over 15 amino acids. Germline assignment: CDR1 SGHRS and CDR2 YFSETQ. V gave up 0 bases and J gave up 2 bases, with 10 bases separating them. DNA of the CDR3: TGCGCCAGCAGCTTGGCGGACAGAGACACAGATACGCAGTATTTT. It encodes CASSLADRDTDTQYF.

This clonotype was recorded at least ten times. CDR3 DNA: TGTGCCAGCAATACCCGGGACTACAACTACAATGAGCAGTTCTTC. Translation: CASNTRDYNYNEQFF. The chain links TRBV27 to TRBJ2-1, with 7 bases identical to TRBD2. The V gene end was trimmed by 7 bases and the J gene end by 3 bases; junction bases not matched to a gene: 9. The CDR3 consists of 15 residues. Germline values: CDR1 MNHEY, CDR2 SMNVEV (reference sequence).

The sample holds many counts of this clonotype. V usage is TRBV2 and J usage is TRBJ2-1, with D possibly matching TRBD2 (7 bases). The CDR3 totals 16 residues. Between the trimmed V and J ends, which lost 8 bases and 6 bases, there was a span of 23 bases. Germline CDR1 is SNHLY and CDR2 is FYNNEI. Written as DNA, the CDR3 is TGTGCCAGCGCGATACCCAGGGGAGCGGGAATCAATGAGCAGTTCTTC. It encodes CASAIPRGAGINEQFF.

This clonotype was seen a handful of times. The rearrangement joins TRBV3-1 to TRBJ2-3; TRBD1 matches at 7 bases. Trimming at V came to 0 bases and at J to 0 bases, leaving 9 bases not matched to a gene. Germline CDR1 reads LGHDT; CDR2 reads YNNKEL (reference sequence). This CDR3 has 18 residues. The CDR3 nucleotides read TGTGCCAGCAGCCAAGAAAAGGGGGCTCCACCTAGCACAGATACGCAGTATTTT. Its protein product is CASSQEKGAPPSTDTQYF.

The chain joins TRBV5-1 to TRBJ2-5, with a possible D match to TRBD2 (5 bases). Germline V gives CDR1 SGHRS, CDR2 YFSETQ. The V end lost 0 bases, the J end lost 4 bases, and 10 bases lay between the germline ends. There are 14 residues in the CDR3. CDR3 bases: TGCGCCAGCAGCTTGGAAGGTCGGGGAGAGACCCAGTACTTC. It is translated as CASSLEGRGETQYF.

Note on this clonotype: A clone one base away is much larger, so this may be a read error. V is TRBV5-1 and J is TRBJ2-7; D is unclear. The germline gives CDR1 SGHRS, CDR2 YFSETQ. This CDR3 has 10 residues. The V gene lost 4 bases and the J gene lost 9 bases, with 8 bases spanning the gap. The CDR3 is CASSAHGQYF. CDR3 coding DNA: TGCGCCAGCAGCGCCCACGGGCAGTACTTC. The full variable domain, completed using reference TRBV5-1 and TRBJ2-7, is KAGVTQTPRYLIKTRGQQVTLSCSPISGHRSVSWYQQTPGQGLQFLFEYFSETQRNKGNFPGRFSGRQFSNSRSEMNVSTLELGDSALYLCASSAHGQYFGPGTRLTVT.

This clonotype occurred a few times. CDR3 amino acids: CASSPQRGLDEPGELFF. The DNA of the CDR3 is TGTGCCAGCAGCCCACAAAGAGGACTAGATGAACCCGGGGAGCTGTTTTTT. V is TRBV7-2 and J is TRBJ2-2; TRBD2 aligns across 7 bases. The germline V gene encodes CDR1 SGHTA and CDR2 FQGNSA. There are 17 residues in the CDR3. V lost 5 bases and J lost 6; bases outside the gene matches: 15. Full variable domain (missing parts from reference TRBV7-2 and TRBJ2-2): GAGVSQSPSNKVTEKGKDVELRCDPISGHTALYWYRQSLGQGLEFLIYFQGNSAPDKSGLPSDRFSAERTGGSVSTLTIQRTQQEDSAVYLCASSPQRGLDEPGELFFGEGSRLTVL.

This clonotype was seen many times. V gene TRBV6-5 combines with J gene TRBJ1-1, with TRBD1 matching 7 bases. Per germline, CDR1 MNHEY and CDR2 SVGAGI. The CDR3 is 13 residues long. Unmatched junction bases numbered 9, after V lost 2 bases and J lost 12 bases. Here the CDR3 DNA reads TGTGCCAGCAGTTACGGACAGGCCAAGATGTCTTTCTTT. Translated, it gives CASSYGQAKMSFF.

To note about this clonotype: The junction departs from the called germline gene at one end, perhaps through a read error. V usage is TRBV11-2 and J usage is TRBJ2-5, with TRBD1 identical over 7 bases. CDR3 size: 14 residues. CDR1 is SGHAT and CDR2 is FQNNGV in the germline V gene. The CDR3 sequence: CVSSSQGEQETQYF. The CDR3 nucleotides are TGTGTCAGCAGTAGCCAGGGGGAGCAAGAGACCCAGTACTTC.

Only a few counts were recorded for this clonotype. The chain joins TRBV3-1 to TRBJ2-1; TRBD2 agrees at 8 bases. CDR3 length: 16 residues. Germline CDR1 LGHDT, CDR2 YNNKEL (reference sequence). Trimming cost V 6 bases and J 0 bases; bases outside gene matches: 7. CDR3 region: CASRKGSGTSYNEQFF. In nucleotides, the CDR3 is TGTGCCAGCAGGAAGGGTAGCGGGACCTCCTACAATGAGCAGTTCTTC.

This clonotype has at least ten counts. The chain combines TRBV7-8 with TRBJ2-7; 9 positions match TRBD1. V lost 3 bases, J lost 2 bases, and 5 bases stayed unmatched. Per the germline V gene, CDR1 is SGHVS and CDR2 is FQNEAQ. This CDR3 is 15 amino acids long. CDR3 in amino acids: CASSLMTGGTYEQYF. DNA of the CDR3: TGTGCCAGCAGCTTGATGACAGGGGGAACCTACGAGCAGTACTTC.

The V call is TRBV18, the J call TRBJ2-3; 10 bases are shared with TRBD2. The trim removed 3 bases at V and 8 bases at J, leaving 14 bases unmatched. The CDR3 contains 17 residues. Germline loops: CDR1 KGHSH, CDR2 LQKENI. CDR3 in amino acids: CASSPVVGAGGPATQYF. The DNA for the CDR3 is TGTGCCAGCTCACCGGTTGTTGGAGCGGGAGGGCCAGCTACGCAGTATTTT.